This paragraph reports one T cell receptor beta chain. Assay used: immunoSEQ multiplex PCR; TCRdb lists only in-frame clones, some missing. The data contain roughly 100,000 clones, 91% of them seen just once; the ten biggest clones take up over 1.5%. The data stem from a study of T cell changes during pregnancy in multiple sclerosis. Germline CDR1 is LNHNV and CDR2 is YYDKDF (reference sequence). The CDR3 runs to 17 residues. V lost 0 bases to trimming and J lost 0 bases, with 12 bases between them. Source: peripheral blood, taken before pregnancy. The gene calls are TRBV15 and TRBJ1-3; no firm D call. This sequence was found in a female donor with multiple sclerosis, enrolled in a pregnancy study. The CDR3 reads CATSRDLTQSSGNTIYF. The CDR3 DNA reads as TGTGCCACCAGCAGAGATCTAACTCAATCCTCTGGAAACACCATATATTTT.